A selection of T cell receptor beta chains follows, all from one sample in a study of shared clonotypes between healthy human individuals. Sequencing was performed with immunoSEQ multiplex PCR; in TCRdb, only in-frame clones are kept and a portion is missing. The profile shows over a million clones, over 95% of them singletons. The sequenced sample was naive CD4+ T cells sorted from blood. Source of these receptors: a man aged 25-40 years in good health. The CDR3 runs from the conserved cysteine through the conserved F or W. Fields, in order: clone size, V gene, J gene, D gene, CDR3 DNA, CDR3 protein. D genes are given only for firm matches. Clone size is given for some rows only: seen once, a few or many times, or a class if the clone is expanded.

size: -
V: TRBV28
J: TRBJ1-5
D: -
DNA: TGTGCCAGCACTCCATCCCCAGGGCAGCCCCAGCATTTT
CDR3: CASTPSPGQPQHF

size: -
V: TRBV9
J: TRBJ2-5
D: -
DNA: TGTGCCAGCAGCATAGGACAGTACCAAGAGACCCAGTACTTC
CDR3: CASSIGQYQETQYF

size: -
V: TRBV20-1
J: TRBJ1-3
D: -
DNA: TGCAGTGCCCCCTTCAGGAACACCATATATTTT
CDR3: CSAPFRNTIYF

size: once
V: TRBV5-6
J: TRBJ2-1
D: TRBD2
DNA: TGTGCCAGCAGCTTACGGGGGGGCTACAATGAGCAGTTCTTC
CDR3: CASSLRGGYNEQFF

size: -
V: TRBV18
J: TRBJ2-7
D: -
DNA: TGTGCCAGCTCACCCCTTCGACTACCCGGTAGGGACGAGCAGTACTTC
CDR3: CASSPLRLPGRDEQYF

size: -
V: TRBV7-6
J: TRBJ2-2
D: TRBD2
DNA: TGTGCCAGCAGGCGGACTAGCGGGAGGGCTTCGAACACCGGGGAGCTGTTTTTT
CDR3: CASRRTSGRASNTGELFF

size: -
V: TRBV10-2
J: TRBJ2-7
D: -
DNA: TGCGCCAGCAGGCCCGGGACTTCACCTTTTACCTACGAGCAGTACTTC
CDR3: CASRPGTSPFTYEQYF

size: -
V: TRBV27
J: TRBJ2-5
D: TRBD2
DNA: TGTGCCAGCAGTTTATCGTGGAGCGGGACTGTTCTTCAAGAGACCCAGTACTTC
CDR3: CASSLSWSGTVLQETQYF

size: -
V: TRBV6-1
J: TRBJ1-5
D: -
DNA: TGTGCCAGCAGTGAAGCCAGATCAGATCCCCAGCATTTT
CDR3: CASSEARSDPQHF

size: -
V: TRBV20-1
J: TRBJ2-7
D: -
DNA: TGCAGTGCTGGTAACTACGAGCAGTACTTC
CDR3: CSAGNYEQYF